The 26 T cell receptor beta chains reported below all come from one sample, sequenced in a study of early T cells in non-severe SARS-CoV-2 infection. TCRdb reanalysed the 5' RACE reads using MiXCR and keeps one entry per CDR3 protein. Here the sample spans more than 80,000 distinct CDR3 sequences, roughly 14% being singletons. The sample taken for sequencing was whole blood. Receptors were obtained from an adult who was a healthcare worker with PCR-confirmed SARS-CoV-2 infection or an uninfected control (not recorded which).

The chain recombines TRBV27 with TRBJ2-1; weak D call: TRBD2 (6 bases). Trimming pared 2 bases from V and 6 bases from J, leaving 14 bases between. The CDR3 covers 15 residues. Germline CDR1 reads MNHEY; CDR2 reads SMNVEV (reference sequence). The CDR3 DNA follows: TGTGCCAGCAGTTTACTAGCGAGATATTTCAATGAGCAGTTCTTC. This codes for CASSLLARYFNEQFF.

This clonotype was detected many times. The chain employs TRBV14 and TRBJ1-3; 8 bases map to TRBD1. V was clipped by 3 bases and J by 3 bases; unmatched bases: 4. There are 15 residues in the CDR3. Looked up from germline, CDR1 is SGHDN and CDR2 is FVKESK. CDR3 sequence: CASSQTGVRGNTIYF. The CDR3 nucleotides read TGTGCCAGCAGCCAGACAGGGGTGCGTGGAAACACCATATATTTT.

This clonotype occurred a few times. The chain employs TRBV27 and TRBJ1-2, with unresolved D. CDR3 length: 15 amino acids. V dropped 6 bases and J dropped 2 bases, with 16 bases sitting between them. Germline CDR1 and CDR2: MNHEY and SMNVEV (reference sequence). The CDR3 DNA sequence: TGTGCCAGCAGGGGGATGGAGGGATTCAACTATGGCTACACCTTC. This sequence encodes CASRGMEGFNYGYTF.

The chain links TRBV2 to TRBJ2-7; 11 bases align to TRBD2. The CDR3 contains 16 residues. V was pared by 4 bases and J by 6 bases, with 11 bases of the junction left unmatched. Germline V gives CDR1 SNHLY, CDR2 FYNNEI. CDR3 sequence reads: CASSAQLAGGLSEQYF. The CDR3, as DNA: TGTGCCAGCAGTGCCCAATTAGCGGGAGGGCTTAGCGAGCAGTACTTC.

The chain carries TRBV11-2 and TRBJ2-1; D might be TRBD2 (6 bases). CDR1 SGHAT and CDR2 FQNNGV come from the germline V gene. This CDR3 has 16 residues. V lost 2 bases to trimming and J lost 8 bases, with 19 bases between them. The CDR3 nucleotides are TGTGCCAGCAGCTTAAGAGGGAGGCCCAAAGGGGATGAGCAGTTCTTC. Its translation is CASSLRGRPKGDEQFF.

In this sample, this clonotype turned up a few times. The chain uses TRBV6-6 and TRBJ2-3, with a tentative D call TRBD1 (5 bases). The CDR3 loop spans 17 amino acids. V was shortened by 5 bases and J by 0 bases, with 18 bases between the two germline ends. The V gene's germline CDR1 is MNHNY and CDR2 SVGAGI (reference sequence). The CDR3, as DNA: TGTGCCAGCAGTCCATGGACACCTACACTTAGCACAGATACGCAGTATTTT. It translates to CASSPWTPTLSTDTQYF.

This clonotype came up a few times. The chain has TRBV12-3 or TRBV12-4 and TRBJ1-1; D is unresolved. CDR3 length equals 15 residues. Trimming shortened V by 6 bases and J by 4 bases, and 18 bases separated the two germline ends. CDR3 in amino acids: CASRTQTRSGTEAFF. DNA of the CDR3: TGTGCCAGCAGGACCCAGACTCGTTCGGGCACTGAAGCTTTCTTT.

This clonotype has only a few counts. The chain recombines TRBV27 with TRBJ2-1; D unresolved. CDR3 size: 14 residues. Germline CDR1 is MNHEY and CDR2 is SMNVEV (reference sequence). V lost 2 bases to trimming and J lost 2 bases, with 7 bases between them. In nucleotides, the CDR3 is TGTGCCAGCAGTTTAAAAGGCCCCTACAATGAGCAGTTCTTC. Encoded protein: CASSLKGPYNEQFF.

This clonotype turned up a few times. The chain uses TRBV12-3 or TRBV12-4 and TRBJ1-2, with 7 bases that match TRBD1. This CDR3 is 16 amino acids long. J was trimmed by 3 bases and V by 4 bases; bases with no gene match: 11. DNA of the CDR3: TGTGCCAGCAGTTCCTCCACCGGGACAGTCGACTATGGCTACACCTTC. Residues: CASSSSTGTVDYGYTF.

This clonotype was seen many times. The chain joins TRBV20-1 to TRBJ1-1; TRBD1 agrees at 7 bases. The CDR3 is 15 amino acids. Germline trimming cut 4 bases from V and 3 bases from J; bases unmatched to any gene: 11. Germline lookup yields CDR1 DFQATT and CDR2 SNEGSKA (reference sequence). The CDR3 reads CSAIPTGEYYTEAFF. As DNA, the CDR3 is TGCAGTGCTATACCCACAGGGGAATATTACACTGAAGCTTTCTTT.

The chain carries TRBV24-1 and TRBJ2-3, with D unresolved. The CDR3 spans 16 residues. The V gene lost 0 bases and the J gene lost 4 bases, with 13 bases spanning the gap. Germline assignment: CDR1 KGHDR and CDR2 SFDVKD. CDR3 in amino acids: CATSDLLYGCADTQYF. The CDR3 nucleotides are TGTGCCACCAGTGATTTGTTATACGGGTGTGCAGATACGCAGTATTTT.

In this sample, this clonotype turned up a few times. The chain joins TRBV7-9 to TRBJ2-3, with D perhaps TRBD1 (5 bases). The CDR3 length is 16 residues. V lost 4 bases, J lost 2 bases, and 16 bases lay in between. Germline V gene lookup returns CDR1 SEHNR and CDR2 FQNEAQ (reference sequence). The CDR3 DNA reads TGTGCCAGCAGCTCCGACCATTCGACAGTCACAGATACGCAGTATTTT. It codes for CASSSDHSTVTDTQYF.

The chain employs TRBV10-1 and TRBJ2-7; possible D gene TRBD2, 5 bases. With 6 bases removed from V and 6 bases from J, the gap between germline ends came to 15 bases. The CDR3 is made up of 13 amino acids. Germline V gene sequence: CDR1 WNHNN, CDR2 SYGVQD (reference sequence). The CDR3, as DNA: TGCGCCAGCAGAGCAACTCTAGCTTGCGAGCAGTACTTC. This gives the protein CASRATLACEQYF.

This clonotype came up a few times. The genes are TRBV15 and TRBJ2-5, with D perhaps matching TRBD1 (5 bases). Germline CDR1 reads LNHNV; CDR2 reads YYDKDF (reference sequence). This CDR3 region has 16 residues. Trimming shortened V by 0 bases and J by 2 bases, and 13 bases separated the two germline ends. The CDR3: CATSREADSLQETQYF. The CDR3 DNA reads as TGTGCCACCAGCAGAGAAGCAGACAGCCTTCAAGAGACCCAGTACTTC.

This clonotype has just a few counts. The V and J genes are TRBV6-6 and TRBJ2-5; the D gene is possibly TRBD1 (6 bases). This CDR3 contains 14 residues. Germline lookup yields CDR1 MNHNY and CDR2 SVGAGI (reference sequence). V gave up 6 bases and J gave up 5 bases, with 16 bases separating them. Here the CDR3 DNA reads TGTGCCAGCAGGTCAGGGGACGTTGTGGAGACCCAGTACTTC. It specifies CASRSGDVVETQYF.

This clonotype came up a few times. The rearrangement uses TRBV20-1 and TRBJ2-3, with 9 bases fitting TRBD2. CDR3 size: 15 residues. From germline, CDR1 is DFQATT and CDR2 SNEGSKA (reference sequence). V dropped 3 bases and J dropped 8; count of bases not matched to a gene: 12. CDR3 residues: CSASSLAGQFGTQYF. CDR3 coding DNA: TGCAGTGCTAGTAGTCTAGCGGGACAGTTTGGTACGCAGTATTTT.

This clonotype occurred a few times. V is TRBV28 and J is TRBJ1-6; no reliable D call. The CDR3 contains 13 residues. V lost 7 bases, J lost 11 bases, and 15 bases lay in between. Per the germline V gene, CDR1 is MDHEN and CDR2 is SYDVKM. The CDR3 DNA sequence: TGTGCCAGCATTGCGGGGTCAGGAACACCCCTCCACTTT. This translates into CASIAGSGTPLHF.

In its sample, this clonotype was seen a few times. The V gene is TRBV7-9, the J gene TRBJ1-2; unclear D gene. CDR1 and CDR2 from the germline V gene are SEHNR and FQNEAQ (reference sequence). There are 12 residues in the CDR3. Trimming stripped 8 bases from V and 2 bases from J, with 9 bases between. The CDR3 is CASGASNYGYTF. The CDR3 DNA is TGTGCCAGCGGCGCCTCCAACTATGGCTACACCTTC. The whole variable domain, remainder taken from reference TRBV7-9 and TRBJ1-2, is DTGVSQNPRHKITKRGQNVTFRCDPISEHNRLYWYRQTLGQGPEFLTYFQNEAQLEKSRLLSDRFSAERPKGSFSTLEIQRTEQGDSAMYLCASGASNYGYTFGSGTRLTVV.

The chain couples TRBV12-3 or TRBV12-4 to TRBJ1-6; D may be TRBD1 (6 bases). This CDR3 has 15 amino acids. The V end was cut by 6 bases, the J end by 6 bases, with 15 bases between. CDR3 loop: CASSRGQSGNSPLHF. CDR3 in DNA: TGTGCCAGCAGCCGCGGACAGAGTGGTAATTCACCCCTCCACTTT.

This chain joins TRBV7-3 and TRBJ1-1, with 7 bases matching TRBD1. V trimming: 1 base; J trimming: 4 bases; junction bases outside the gene matches: 6. The germline V gene has CDR1 SGHTA and CDR2 FQGTGA. This CDR3 has 15 amino acids. CDR3 nucleotide sequence: TGTGCCAGCAGCTTAATCAGGGGGGGATCCACTGAAGCTTTCTTT. This sequence encodes CASSLIRGGSTEAFF.

A few counts support this clonotype. The rearrangement links TRBV4-2 to TRBJ2-1; 13 nucleotides line up with TRBD2. V shed 4 bases, J shed 10 bases, and the junction held 4 bases outside the gene matches. The germline gives CDR1 LGHNA, CDR2 YNFKEQ. The CDR3 extends over 14 amino acids. The CDR3 DNA sequence: TGTGCCAGCAGCCCGGGACTAGCGGGAAGGGAGCAGTTCTTC. This translates into CASSPGLAGREQFF.

This clonotype was observed many times. The chain uses TRBV7-3 and TRBJ2-7; D is possibly TRBD1 (5 bases). The CDR3 consists of 13 residues. Germline values: CDR1 SGHTA, CDR2 FQGTGA. Trimming shortened V by 0 bases and J by 5 bases, and 8 bases separated the two germline ends. CDR3 protein: CASSLTGVDEQYF. CDR3 nucleotide sequence: TGTGCCAGCAGCTTAACAGGGGTAGACGAGCAGTACTTC.

Worth noting for this clonotype: Being one base from a much bigger clone, this may be a read error. The chain employs TRBV10-3 and TRBJ2-7; possible D gene TRBD2, 5 bases. Germline loops: CDR1 ENHRY, CDR2 SYGVKD. The CDR3 covers 14 residues. The CDR3 DNA reads TGTGCCATCAGTGACGTTGCTAGCTCCTACGGGCAGTACTTC. As protein: CAISDVASSYGQYF.

This clonotype was observed a few times. This chain connects TRBV24-1 to TRBJ2-2; 8 bases are shared with TRBD1. This CDR3 comprises 15 residues. Germline values: CDR1 KGHDR, CDR2 SFDVKD. The V segment lost 7 bases and the J segment 1 base; nucleotides outside the gene matches: 4. This CDR3 is CATRTGTGNTGELFF. The CDR3 coding sequence is TGTGCCACCAGGACCGGGACAGGGAACACCGGGGAGCTGTTTTTT.

This clonotype was observed at least ten times. The chain links TRBV20-1 to TRBJ2-1; 7 bases line up with TRBD2. The CDR3 consists of 15 residues. Germline V CDR1 and CDR2: DFQATT, SNEGSKA (reference sequence). The junction had 15 bases not matched to a gene; V was cut back by 1 base and J by 12 bases. The CDR3 sequence: CSARARLAETMRQFF. CDR3 nucleotide sequence: TGCAGTGCTAGAGCGCGGCTAGCGGAGACAATGAGGCAGTTCTTC.

V is TRBV3-1 and J is TRBJ2-1; D remains ambiguous. The germline CDR1 and CDR2 sequences are LGHDT and YNNKEL (reference sequence). Trimming stripped 4 bases from V and 3 bases from J, with 10 bases between. The CDR3 has 14 residues. As DNA, the CDR3 is TGTGCCAGCAGCCCGCGACTGGACTACAATGAGCAGTTCTTC. Amino acids: CASSPRLDYNEQFF.